Described below is a single TCR beta chain sequence and its context. The antigen is not known. This could be a read error, since a much larger clone is one nucleotide away. V dropped 5 bases and J dropped 3 bases, with 11 bases sitting between them. Germline CDR1 reads PRHDT; CDR2 reads FYEKMQ (reference sequence). CDR3 length equals 13 residues. TCRdb ran MiXCR on the 5' RACE reads and lists one entry per CDR3 protein. The table shows 250,000 or so distinct CDR3 sequences, with approximately 6.3% occurring only once. This specimen comes from a study of T cells after yellow fever vaccination. Study results and limitations: Though weaker, the secondary response peaked faster, on day 5 versus 15. Just a small share of clonotypes turned up in the CD4 compartment as well as the CD8 compartment.

The gene calls are TRBV13 and TRBJ2-7, with a possible D match to TRBD2 (5 bases). Source: CD4+ T cells sorted from PBMCs, taken on the day of the yellow fever booster vaccination. This receptor was obtained from a man aged 30 to 39 who received the YFV17D yellow fever vaccine. This CDR3 is CASSQGSLYEQYF. DNA for the CDR3: TGTGCCAGCAGCCAAGGGAGTCTCTACGAGCAGTACTTC.